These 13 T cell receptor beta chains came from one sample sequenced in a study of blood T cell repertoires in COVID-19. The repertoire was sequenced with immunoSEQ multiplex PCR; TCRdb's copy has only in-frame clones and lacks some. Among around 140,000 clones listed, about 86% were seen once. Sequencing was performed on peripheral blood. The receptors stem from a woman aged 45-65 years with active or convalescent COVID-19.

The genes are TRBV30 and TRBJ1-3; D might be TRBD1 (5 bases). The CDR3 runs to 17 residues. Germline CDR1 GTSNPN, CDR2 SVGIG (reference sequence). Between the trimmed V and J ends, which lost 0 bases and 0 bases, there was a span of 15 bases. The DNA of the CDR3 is TGTGCCTGGAGTGTACGGGGCGTCGGGAGCTCTGGAAACACCATATATTTT. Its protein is CAWSVRGVGSSGNTIYF.

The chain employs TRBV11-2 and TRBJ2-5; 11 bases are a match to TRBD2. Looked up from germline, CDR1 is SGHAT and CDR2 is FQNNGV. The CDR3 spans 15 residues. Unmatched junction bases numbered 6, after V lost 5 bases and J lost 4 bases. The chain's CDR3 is CASSPRLAGPETQYF. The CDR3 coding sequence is TGTGCCAGCAGCCCTCGACTAGCGGGGCCAGAGACCCAGTACTTC.

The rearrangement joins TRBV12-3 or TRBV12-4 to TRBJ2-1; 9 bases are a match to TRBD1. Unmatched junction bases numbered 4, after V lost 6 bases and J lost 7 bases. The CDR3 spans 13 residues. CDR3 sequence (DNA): TGTGCCAGCAGGGGACAGGGCCAGAATGAGCAGTTCTTC. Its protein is CASRGQGQNEQFF.

CDR3 amino acids: CASSFRGMGNIQYF. CDR3 DNA: TGTGCCAGCAGCTTTAGGGGTATGGGGAACATTCAGTACTTC. The genes are TRBV7-2 and TRBJ2-4; maybe TRBD1 (5 bases). The germline V gene has CDR1 SGHTA and CDR2 FQGNSA. This CDR3 comprises 14 residues. The V end was cut by 3 bases, the J end by 7 bases, with 13 bases between.

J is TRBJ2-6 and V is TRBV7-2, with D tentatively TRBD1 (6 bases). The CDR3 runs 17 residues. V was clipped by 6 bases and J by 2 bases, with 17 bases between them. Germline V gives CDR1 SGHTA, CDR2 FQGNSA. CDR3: CASRTTGISTGANVLTF. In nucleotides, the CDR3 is TGTGCCAGCAGGACAACAGGGATTAGTACTGGGGCCAACGTCCTGACTTTC.

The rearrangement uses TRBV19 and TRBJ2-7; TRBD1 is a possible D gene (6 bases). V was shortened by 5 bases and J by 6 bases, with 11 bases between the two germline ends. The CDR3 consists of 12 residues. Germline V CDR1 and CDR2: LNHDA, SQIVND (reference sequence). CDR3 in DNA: TGTGCCAGTAGTGACCTCAGGGGCGAGCAGTACTTC. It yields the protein CASSDLRGEQYF.

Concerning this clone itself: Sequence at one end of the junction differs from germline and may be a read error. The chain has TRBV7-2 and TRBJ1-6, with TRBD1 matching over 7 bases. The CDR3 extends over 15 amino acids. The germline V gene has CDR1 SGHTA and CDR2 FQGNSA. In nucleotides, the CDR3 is TGTGCCAGCAGCACTCAGGGGGGTAACCGGGACAGCCTATACTTT. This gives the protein CASSTQGGNRDSLYF.

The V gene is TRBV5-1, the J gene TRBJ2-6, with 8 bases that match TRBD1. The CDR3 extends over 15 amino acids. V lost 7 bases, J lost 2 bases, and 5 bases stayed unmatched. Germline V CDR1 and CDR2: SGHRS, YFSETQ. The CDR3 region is CASGLQGAGANVLTF. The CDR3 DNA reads TGCGCCAGCGGGCTACAGGGGGCTGGGGCCAACGTCCTGACTTTC.

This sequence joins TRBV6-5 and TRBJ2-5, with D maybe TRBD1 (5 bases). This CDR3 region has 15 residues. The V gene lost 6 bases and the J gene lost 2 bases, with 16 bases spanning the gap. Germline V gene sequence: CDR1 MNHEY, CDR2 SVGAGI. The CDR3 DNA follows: TGTGCCAGCAGGCAGGGATGGAGACGGCAAGAGACCCAGTACTTC. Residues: CASRQGWRRQETQYF.

CDR3 in amino acids: CASSFQSTDTQYF. The CDR3, as DNA: TGTGCCAGCAGCTTCCAGAGCACAGATACGCAGTATTTT. V and J are TRBV7-2 and TRBJ2-3; D not resolved. This CDR3 comprises 13 residues. The ends were cut back, 3 bases at V and 0 bases at J, with 4 bases in the middle. The germline V gene has CDR1 SGHTA and CDR2 FQGNSA. Based on the CDR3 plus reference TRBV7-2 and TRBJ2-3, the full variable domain is GAGVSQSPSNKVTEKGKDVELRCDPISGHTALYWYRQSLGQGLEFLIYFQGNSAPDKSGLPSDRFSAERTGGSVSTLTIQRTQQEDSAVYLCASSFQSTDTQYFGPGTRLTVL.

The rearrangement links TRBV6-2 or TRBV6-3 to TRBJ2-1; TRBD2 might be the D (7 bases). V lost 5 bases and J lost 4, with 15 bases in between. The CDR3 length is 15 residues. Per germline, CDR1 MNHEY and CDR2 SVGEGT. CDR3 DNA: TGTGCCAGCAGTCTAAGGGGGGGGGTATACAATGAGCAGTTCTTC. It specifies CASSLRGGVYNEQFF.

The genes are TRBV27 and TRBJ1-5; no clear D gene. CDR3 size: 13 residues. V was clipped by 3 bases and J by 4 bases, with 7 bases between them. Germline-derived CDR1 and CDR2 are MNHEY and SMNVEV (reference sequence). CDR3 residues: CASSFMRNQPQHF. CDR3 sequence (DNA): TGTGCCAGCAGTTTTATGAGGAATCAGCCCCAGCATTTT.

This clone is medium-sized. The chain's CDR3 is CASSPPGGGGGANVLTF. Here the CDR3 DNA reads TGTGCCAGCAGCCCCCCGGGGGGAGGCGGTGGGGCCAACGTCCTGACTTTC. The rearrangement links TRBV7-9 to TRBJ2-6; 7 nucleotides line up with TRBD2. The trim removed 5 bases at V and 3 bases at J, leaving 10 bases unmatched. The V gene's germline CDR1 is SEHNR and CDR2 FQNEAQ (reference sequence). CDR3 size: 17 residues. Full variable domain (missing parts from reference TRBV7-9 and TRBJ2-6): DTGVSQNPRHKITKRGQNVTFRCDPISEHNRLYWYRQTLGQGPEFLTYFQNEAQLEKSRLLSDRFSAERPKGSFSTLEIQRTEQGDSAMYLCASSPPGGGGGANVLTFGAGSRLTVL.